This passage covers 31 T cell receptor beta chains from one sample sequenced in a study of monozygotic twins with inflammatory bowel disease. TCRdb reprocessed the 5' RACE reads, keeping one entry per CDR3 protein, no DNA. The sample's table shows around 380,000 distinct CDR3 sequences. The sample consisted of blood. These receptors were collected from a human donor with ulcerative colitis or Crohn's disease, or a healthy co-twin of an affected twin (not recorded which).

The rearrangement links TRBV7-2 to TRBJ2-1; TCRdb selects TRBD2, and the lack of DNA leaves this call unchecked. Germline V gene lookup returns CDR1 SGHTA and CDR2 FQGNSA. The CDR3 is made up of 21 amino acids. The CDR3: CASSLAFGVGGVKTGRNEQFF.

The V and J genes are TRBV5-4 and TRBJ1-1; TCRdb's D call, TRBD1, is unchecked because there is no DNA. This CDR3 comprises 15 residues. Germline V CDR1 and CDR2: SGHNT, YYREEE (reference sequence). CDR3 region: CASSLGLDRNTEAFF. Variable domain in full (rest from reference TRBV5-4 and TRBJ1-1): ETGVTQSPTHLIKTRGQQVTLRCSSQSGHNTVSWYQQALGQGPQFIFQYYREEENGRGNFPPRFSGLQFPNYSSELNVNALELDDSALYLCASSLGLDRNTEAFFGQGTRLTVV.

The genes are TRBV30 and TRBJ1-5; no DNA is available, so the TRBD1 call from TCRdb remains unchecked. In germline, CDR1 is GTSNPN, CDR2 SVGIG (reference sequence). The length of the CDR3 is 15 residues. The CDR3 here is CACAEGGGFNQPQHF.

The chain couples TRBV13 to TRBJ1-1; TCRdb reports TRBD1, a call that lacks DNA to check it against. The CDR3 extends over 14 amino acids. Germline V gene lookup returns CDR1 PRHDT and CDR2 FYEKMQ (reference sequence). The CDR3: CASSLRGAGSEAFF.

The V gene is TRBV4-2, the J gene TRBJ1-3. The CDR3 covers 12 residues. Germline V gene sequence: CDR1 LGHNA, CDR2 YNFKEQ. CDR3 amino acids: CASSQDPNTIYF.

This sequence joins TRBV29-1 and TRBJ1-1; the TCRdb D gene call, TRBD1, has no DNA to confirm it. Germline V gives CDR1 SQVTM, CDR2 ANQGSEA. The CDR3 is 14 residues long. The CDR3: CSVENQGTNTEAFF.

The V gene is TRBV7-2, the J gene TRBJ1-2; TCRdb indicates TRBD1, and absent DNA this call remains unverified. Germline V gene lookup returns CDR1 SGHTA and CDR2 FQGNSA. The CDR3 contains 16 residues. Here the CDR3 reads CASSLVPGQTSGGYTF.

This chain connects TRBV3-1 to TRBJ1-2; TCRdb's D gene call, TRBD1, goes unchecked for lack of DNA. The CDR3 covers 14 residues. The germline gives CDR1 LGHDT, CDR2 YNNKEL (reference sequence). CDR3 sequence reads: CASSLVGTGTGYTF.

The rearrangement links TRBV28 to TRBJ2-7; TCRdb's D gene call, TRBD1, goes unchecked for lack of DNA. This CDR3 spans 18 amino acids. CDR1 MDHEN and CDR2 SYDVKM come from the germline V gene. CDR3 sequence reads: CASSLLLGTGGNPYEQYF.

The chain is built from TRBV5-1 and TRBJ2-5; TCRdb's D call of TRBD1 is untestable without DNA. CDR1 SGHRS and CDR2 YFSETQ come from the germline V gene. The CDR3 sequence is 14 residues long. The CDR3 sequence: CASSSGTGVETQYF.

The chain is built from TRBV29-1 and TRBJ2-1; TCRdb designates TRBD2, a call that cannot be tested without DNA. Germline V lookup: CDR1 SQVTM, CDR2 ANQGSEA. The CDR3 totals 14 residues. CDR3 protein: CSVEPSGLAGGQFF.

CDR3 loop: CSARISWREGPELRTDTQYF. The chain joins TRBV20-1 to TRBJ2-3; TCRdb names TRBD2, which stays unverified in the absence of DNA. Germline CDR1 reads DFQATT; CDR2 reads SNEGSKA (reference sequence). CDR3 length equals 20 residues.

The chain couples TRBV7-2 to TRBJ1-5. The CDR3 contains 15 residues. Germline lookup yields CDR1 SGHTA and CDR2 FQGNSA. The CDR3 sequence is CASSLRRGPDQPQHF.

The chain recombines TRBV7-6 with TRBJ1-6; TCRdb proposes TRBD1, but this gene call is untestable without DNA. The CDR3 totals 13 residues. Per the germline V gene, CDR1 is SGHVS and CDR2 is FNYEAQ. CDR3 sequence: CASSPLGGSPLHF.

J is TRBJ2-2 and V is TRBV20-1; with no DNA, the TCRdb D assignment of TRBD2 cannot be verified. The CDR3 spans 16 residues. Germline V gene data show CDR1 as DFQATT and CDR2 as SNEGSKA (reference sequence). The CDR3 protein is CSATSSTRVNTGELFF.

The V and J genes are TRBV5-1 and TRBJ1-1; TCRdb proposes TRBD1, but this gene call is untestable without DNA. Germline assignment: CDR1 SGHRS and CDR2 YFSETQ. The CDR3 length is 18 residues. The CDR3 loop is CASNLARGGRELNTEAFF.

The CDR3 reads CSGNIGGWSTDTQYF. The chain carries TRBV20-1 and TRBJ2-3. The CDR3 sequence is 15 residues long. Germline V gives CDR1 DFQATT, CDR2 SNEGSKA (reference sequence).

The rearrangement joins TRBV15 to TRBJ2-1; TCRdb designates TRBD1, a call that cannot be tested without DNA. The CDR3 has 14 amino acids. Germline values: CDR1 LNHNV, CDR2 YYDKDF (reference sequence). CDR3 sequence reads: CATSRKDRDNEQFF.

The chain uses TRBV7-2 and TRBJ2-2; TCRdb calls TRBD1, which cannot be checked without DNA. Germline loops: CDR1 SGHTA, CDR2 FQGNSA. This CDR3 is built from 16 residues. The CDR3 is CASSLGSRPNTGELFF.

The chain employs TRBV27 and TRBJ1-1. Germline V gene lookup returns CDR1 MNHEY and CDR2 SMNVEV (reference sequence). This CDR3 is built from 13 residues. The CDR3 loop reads CASSFTANTEAFF.

The CDR3 sequence is CATRQGVNTEAFF. The chain employs TRBV10-3 and TRBJ1-1; TCRdb returns TRBD1, unconfirmable since there is no DNA. The CDR3 loop spans 13 amino acids. Germline V gene lookup returns CDR1 ENHRY and CDR2 SYGVKD.

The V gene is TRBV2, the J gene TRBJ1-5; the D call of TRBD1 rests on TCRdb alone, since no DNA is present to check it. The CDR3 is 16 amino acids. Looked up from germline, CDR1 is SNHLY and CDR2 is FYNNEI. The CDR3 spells CASSVVQGLGNQPQHF.

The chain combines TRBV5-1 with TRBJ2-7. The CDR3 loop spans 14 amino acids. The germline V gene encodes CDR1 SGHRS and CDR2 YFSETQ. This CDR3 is CASSLSQGEYEQYF.

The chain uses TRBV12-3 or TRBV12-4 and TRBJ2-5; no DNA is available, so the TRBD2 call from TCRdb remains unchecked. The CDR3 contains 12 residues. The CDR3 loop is CASRLGEETQYF.

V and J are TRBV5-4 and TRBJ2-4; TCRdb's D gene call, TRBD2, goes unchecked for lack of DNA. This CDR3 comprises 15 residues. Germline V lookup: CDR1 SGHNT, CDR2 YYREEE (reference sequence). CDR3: CASSPDLAGVNIQYF.

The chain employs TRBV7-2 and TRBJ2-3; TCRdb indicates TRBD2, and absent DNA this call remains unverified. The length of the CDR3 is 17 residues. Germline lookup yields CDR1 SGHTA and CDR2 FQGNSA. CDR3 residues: CASSLSSGGLITDTQYF.

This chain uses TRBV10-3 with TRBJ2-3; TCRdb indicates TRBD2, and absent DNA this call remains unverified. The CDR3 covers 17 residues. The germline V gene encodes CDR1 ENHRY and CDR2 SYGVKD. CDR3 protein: CAISEIISGSPTDTQYF.

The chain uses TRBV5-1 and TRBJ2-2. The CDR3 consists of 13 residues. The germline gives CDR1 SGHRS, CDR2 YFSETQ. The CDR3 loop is CASSYPTPGELFF.

The CDR3 loop reads CASSRLAGNTGELFF. This chain links TRBV5-5 with TRBJ2-2; TCRdb outputs TRBD2, but without DNA this stays unchecked. Germline lookup yields CDR1 SGHKS and CDR2 YYEKEE (reference sequence). The CDR3 loop spans 15 amino acids.

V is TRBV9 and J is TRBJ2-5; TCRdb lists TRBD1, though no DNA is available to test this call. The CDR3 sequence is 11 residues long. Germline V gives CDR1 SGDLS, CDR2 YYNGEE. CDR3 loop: CASSPRRGLYF.

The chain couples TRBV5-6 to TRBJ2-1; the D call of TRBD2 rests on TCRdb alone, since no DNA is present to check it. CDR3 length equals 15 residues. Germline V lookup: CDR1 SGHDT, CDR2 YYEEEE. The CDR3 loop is CASALSYLDYNEQFF.